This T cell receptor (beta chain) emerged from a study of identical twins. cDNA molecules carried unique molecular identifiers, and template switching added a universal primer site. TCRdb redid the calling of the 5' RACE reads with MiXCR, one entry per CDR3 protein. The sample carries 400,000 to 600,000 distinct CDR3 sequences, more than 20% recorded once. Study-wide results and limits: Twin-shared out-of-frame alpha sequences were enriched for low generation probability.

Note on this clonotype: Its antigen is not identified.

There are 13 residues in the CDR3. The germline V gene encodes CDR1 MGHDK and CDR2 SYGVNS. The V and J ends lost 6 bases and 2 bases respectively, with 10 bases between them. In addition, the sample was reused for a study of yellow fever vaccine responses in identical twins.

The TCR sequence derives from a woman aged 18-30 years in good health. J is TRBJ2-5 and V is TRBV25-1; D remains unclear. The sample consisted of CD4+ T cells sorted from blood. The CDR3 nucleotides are TGTGCCAGCAGAGGTCCAGTACAAGAGACCCAGTACTTC. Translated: CASRGPVQETQYF. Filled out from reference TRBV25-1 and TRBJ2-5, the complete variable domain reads EADIYQTPRYLVIGTGKKITLECSQTMGHDKMYWYQQDPGMELHLIHYSYGVNSTEKGDLSSESTVSRIRTEHFPLTLESARPSHTSQYLCASRGPVQETQYFGPGTRLLVL.